This T cell receptor beta chain appears in the sequencing data of a study of T cells after yellow fever vaccination (dated by TCRdb to between 2018 and 2020). About the investigation overall: Libraries from fractions with low cell numbers were prepared with the SMART-Seq v4 Ultra Low Input RNA kit. Blood was drawn at multiple timepoints before and after primary and secondary immunization, with bulk PBMC replicates and cell subsets isolated. Two healthy male donors, one aged 18 to 30 and one aged 30 to 40 years, were included in the cohort. To follow T-cell clones before and after primary and booster YFV17D yellow fever vaccination, bulk TCR alpha and beta repertoires were sequenced over time. Overall study outcomes, separate from this receptor: Computational filtering was required because FACS-sorted repertoires could contain abundant contaminating clonotypes from the bulk population. Only two donors were included in the study, so the extent to which the findings can be generalized is limited. A small fraction of clonotypes appeared in both the CD4 and CD8 compartments, likely as a result of convergent recombination. Most clones expanded after primary vaccination (around 96% of CD4 and approximately 90% of CD8) were re-detected after the booster, suggesting that broad memory maintenance occurred. The secondary T-cell response was weaker than the primary response but faster, peaking on day 5 instead of day 15.

TCR cDNA was synthesized by 5'RACE template switching, through which a universal primer site and unique molecular identifiers were introduced. cDNA synthesis was primed from both the TCR alpha and TCR beta constant segments. Libraries were amplified in two PCR steps, with sample barcodes and sequencing adapters added in the second step. Sequencing of the libraries was done on either Illumina HiSeq 2500 (2x100 bp) or NovaSeq (2x150 bp). The source study handled its data this way. Demultiplexing of reads and collapsing into UMI consensus sequences were performed with MIGEC, and V(D)J alignment was carried out with MiXCR. Vaccine-responding clonotypes were defined with edgeR using replicate PBMC samples, requiring FDR below 0.01 and a log2 fold change above 5 up to day 15. Each bulk clonotype received a CD4 or CD8 identity based on whether the sequenced CD4 or CD8 repertoire contained that clonotype at higher abundance. The raw public data were reprocessed by TCRdb itself: fastp quality trimming at Q25, MiXCR clonotype calling, in-frame beta chains only. Records with the same CDR3 protein are collapsed into one entry carrying the most frequent genes and DNA. TCRdb's processing, not the study's, gives the V and J calls here. Here the sample has around 600,000 distinct CDR3 sequences; around 12% occur a single time. The leading ten clones occupy about 16% of the sample.

In this sample, this clonotype turned up a few times. Its binding antigen is unknown. Qualities for individual bases were not recorded, and no much larger clone is one base off. CDR1 is given as SQVTM and CDR2 as ANQGSEA, both from the germline V gene. At the junction V is shortened by 4 bases and J by 8 bases; bases outside the gene matches: 10. The CDR3 numbers 14 residues from cysteine through phenylalanine. Left in the record is the CDR3 DNA by itself, 42 bases read in frame from the first base. The sample's treatment or condition label, decoded: live attenuated yellow fever vaccine strain. At each blood-draw timepoint, two biological replicates of bulk PBMCs were collected. A standard Ficoll-Paque protocol was used to isolate PBMCs from peripheral blood. RNA was extracted with TriZol from bulk PBMCs, CD4 and CD8 fractions, and dextramer-positive and dextramer-negative fractions.

Here the chain combines TRBV29-1 and TRBJ2-1; 8 bases in between match TRBD2. This sequence was found in a man aged 30 to 39 who received the YFV17D yellow fever vaccine. Here the sequenced sample was PBMCs, taken on the day of the yellow fever booster vaccination. The sequence in DNA is TGCAGCGTTGTGGGACCGGGAGGGCCTCATGAGCAGTTCTTC. Translated, it reads CSVVGPGGPHEQFF.